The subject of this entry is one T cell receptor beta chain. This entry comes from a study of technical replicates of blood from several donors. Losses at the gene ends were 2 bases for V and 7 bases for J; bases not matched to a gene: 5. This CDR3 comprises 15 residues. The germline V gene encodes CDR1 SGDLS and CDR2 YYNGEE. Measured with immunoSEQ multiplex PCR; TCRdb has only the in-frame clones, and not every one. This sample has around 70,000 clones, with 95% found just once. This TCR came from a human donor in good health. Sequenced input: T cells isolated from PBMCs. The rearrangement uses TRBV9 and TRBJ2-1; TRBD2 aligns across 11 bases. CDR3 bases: TGTGCCAGCAGCGTTAGCGGGAGGGCCGCAAATGAGCAGTTCTTC. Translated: CASSVSGRAANEQFF.